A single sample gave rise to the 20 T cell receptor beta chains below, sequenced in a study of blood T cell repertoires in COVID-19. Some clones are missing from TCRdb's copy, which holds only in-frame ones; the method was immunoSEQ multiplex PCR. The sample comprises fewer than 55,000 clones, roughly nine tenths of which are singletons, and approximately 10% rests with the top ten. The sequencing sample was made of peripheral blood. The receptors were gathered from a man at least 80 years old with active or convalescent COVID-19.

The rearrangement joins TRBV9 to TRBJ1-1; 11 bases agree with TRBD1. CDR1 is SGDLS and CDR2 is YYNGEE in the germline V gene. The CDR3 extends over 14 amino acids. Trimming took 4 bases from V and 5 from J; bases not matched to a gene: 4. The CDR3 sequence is CASSPRDRGTEAFF. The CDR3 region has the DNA TGTGCCAGCAGCCCGCGGGACAGGGGGACTGAAGCTTTCTTT.

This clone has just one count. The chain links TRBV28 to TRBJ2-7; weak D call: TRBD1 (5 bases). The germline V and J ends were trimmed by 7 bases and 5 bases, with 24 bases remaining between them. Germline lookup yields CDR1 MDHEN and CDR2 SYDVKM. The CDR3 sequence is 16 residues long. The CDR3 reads CASKVSARQGRDEQYF. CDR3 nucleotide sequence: TGTGCCAGCAAGGTCTCGGCGCGGCAGGGCAGGGACGAGCAGTACTTC.

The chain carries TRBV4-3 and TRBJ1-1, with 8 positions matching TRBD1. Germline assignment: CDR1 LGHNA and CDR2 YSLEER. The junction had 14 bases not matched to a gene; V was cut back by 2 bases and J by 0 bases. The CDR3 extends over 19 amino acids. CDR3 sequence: CASSQYPPGQVPMNTEAFF. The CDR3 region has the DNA TGCGCCAGCAGCCAATACCCCCCGGGACAGGTTCCCATGAACACTGAAGCTTTCTTT.

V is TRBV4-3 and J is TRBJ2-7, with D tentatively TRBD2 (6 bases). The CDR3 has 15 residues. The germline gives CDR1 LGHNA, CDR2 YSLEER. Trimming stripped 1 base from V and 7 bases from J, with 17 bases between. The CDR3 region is CASSQAYSGWGEQYF. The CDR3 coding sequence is TGCGCCAGCAGCCAAGCTTACAGCGGGTGGGGTGAGCAGTACTTC.

Here the CDR3 reads CASSPTGRSGDEQFF. In DNA, the CDR3 is TGTGCCAGCAGCCCAACGGGACGGTCGGGGGATGAGCAGTTCTTC. V usage is TRBV11-1 and J usage is TRBJ2-1; a possible D gene is TRBD2 (6 bases). V was cut by 5 bases and J by 8 bases, with 19 bases left in between. Per the germline V gene, CDR1 is SGHAT and CDR2 is FQDESV (reference sequence). This CDR3 has 15 amino acids.

The CDR3 DNA reads as TGTGCCAGCAGCGGTGACGGGTACAACTATGGCTACACCTTC. Protein sequence: CASSGDGYNYGYTF. The chain combines TRBV3-1 (or the pseudogene TRBV3-2) with TRBJ1-2; D remains ambiguous. Between the trimmed V and J ends, which lost 5 bases and 2 bases, there was a span of 12 bases. This CDR3 contains 14 residues. CDR1 is LGHDT and CDR2 is YNNKEL in the germline V gene (reference sequence).

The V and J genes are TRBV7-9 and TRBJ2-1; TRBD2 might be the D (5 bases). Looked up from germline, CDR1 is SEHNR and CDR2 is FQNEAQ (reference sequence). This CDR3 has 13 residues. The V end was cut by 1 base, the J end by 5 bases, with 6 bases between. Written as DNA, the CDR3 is TGTGCCAGCAGCTTAGGGGAGAACAATGAGCAGTTCTTC. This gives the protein CASSLGENNEQFF.

For the CDR3, the DNA is TGTGCCAGCAGTTGGGGCGACTATGGCTACACCTTC. Amino acid sequence: CASSWGDYGYTF. The chain is built from TRBV6-2 or TRBV6-3 and TRBJ1-2, with D maybe TRBD1 (5 bases). Per the germline V gene, CDR1 is MNHEY and CDR2 is SVGEGT. V was trimmed by 4 bases and J by 3 bases, leaving 6 bases between them. This CDR3 spans 12 amino acids.

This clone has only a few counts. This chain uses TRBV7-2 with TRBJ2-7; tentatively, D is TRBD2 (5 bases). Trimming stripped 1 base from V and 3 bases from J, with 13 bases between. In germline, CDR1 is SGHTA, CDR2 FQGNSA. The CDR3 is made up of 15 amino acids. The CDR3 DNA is TGTGCCAGCAGCTTAGAAGGCAGTGCGGGCTACGAGCAGTACTTC. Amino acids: CASSLEGSAGYEQYF.

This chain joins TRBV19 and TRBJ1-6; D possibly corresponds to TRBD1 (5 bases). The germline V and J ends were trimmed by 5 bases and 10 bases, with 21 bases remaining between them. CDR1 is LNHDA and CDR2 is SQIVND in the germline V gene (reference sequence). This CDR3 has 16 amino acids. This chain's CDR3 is CASSPLTAGLWSPLHF. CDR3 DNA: TGTGCCAGTAGTCCCCTTACGGCGGGACTGTGGTCACCCCTCCACTTT.

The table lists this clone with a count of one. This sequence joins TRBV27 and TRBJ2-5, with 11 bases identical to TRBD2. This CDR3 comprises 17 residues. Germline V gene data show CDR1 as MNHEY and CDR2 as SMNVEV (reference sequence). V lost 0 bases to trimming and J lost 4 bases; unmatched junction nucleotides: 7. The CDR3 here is CASSLSIGLAGGETQYF. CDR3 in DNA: TGTGCCAGCAGTTTATCGATAGGCCTAGCGGGAGGAGAGACCCAGTACTTC.

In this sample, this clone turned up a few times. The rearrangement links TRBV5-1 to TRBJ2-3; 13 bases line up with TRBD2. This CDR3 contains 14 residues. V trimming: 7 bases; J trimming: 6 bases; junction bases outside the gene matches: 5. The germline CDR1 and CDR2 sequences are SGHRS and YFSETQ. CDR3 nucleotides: TGCGCCAGCGGAGGACTAGCGGGAGCGGATACGCAGTATTTT. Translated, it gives CASGGLAGADTQYF.

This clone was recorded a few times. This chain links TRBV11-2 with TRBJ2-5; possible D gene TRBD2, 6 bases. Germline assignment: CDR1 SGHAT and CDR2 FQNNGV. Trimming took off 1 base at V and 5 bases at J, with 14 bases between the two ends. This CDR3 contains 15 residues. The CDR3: CASSLGGLHGETQYF. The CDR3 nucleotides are TGTGCCAGCAGCTTAGGGGGACTCCATGGGGAGACCCAGTACTTC.

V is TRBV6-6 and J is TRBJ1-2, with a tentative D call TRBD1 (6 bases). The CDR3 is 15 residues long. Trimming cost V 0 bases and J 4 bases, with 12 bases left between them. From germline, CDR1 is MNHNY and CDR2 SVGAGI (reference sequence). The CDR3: CASSYSGATGYGYTF. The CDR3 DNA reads TGTGCCAGCAGTTACTCGGGGGCCACGGGCTATGGCTACACCTTC.

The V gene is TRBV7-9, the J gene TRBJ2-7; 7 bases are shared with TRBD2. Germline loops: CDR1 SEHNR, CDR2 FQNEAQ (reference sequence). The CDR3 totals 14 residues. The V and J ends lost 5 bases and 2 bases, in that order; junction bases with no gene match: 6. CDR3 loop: CASSTVGGTYEQYF. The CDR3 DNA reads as TGTGCCAGCAGCACAGTGGGGGGGACCTACGAGCAGTACTTC.

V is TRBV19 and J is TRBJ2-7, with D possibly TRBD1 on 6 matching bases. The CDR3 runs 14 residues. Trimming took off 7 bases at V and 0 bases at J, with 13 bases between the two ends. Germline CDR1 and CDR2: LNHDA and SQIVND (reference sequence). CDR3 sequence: CASKVGTYSYEQYF. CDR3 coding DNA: TGTGCCAGTAAGGTTGGGACATACTCCTACGAGCAGTACTTC.

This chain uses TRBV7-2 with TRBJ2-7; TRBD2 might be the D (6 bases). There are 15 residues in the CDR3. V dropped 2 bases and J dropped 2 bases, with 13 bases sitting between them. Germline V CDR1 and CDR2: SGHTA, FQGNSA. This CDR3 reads CASSLSSRLAYEQYF. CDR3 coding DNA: TGTGCCAGCAGCTTAAGCTCGCGACTAGCCTACGAGCAGTACTTC.

In DNA, the CDR3 is TGCGCCAGCAGCTCACAGGGGGGCGAGTCACCCCTCCACTTT. Its translation: CASSSQGGESPLHF. The V and J genes are TRBV5-1 and TRBJ1-6; 8 bases map to TRBD1. The CDR3 is 14 residues long. Per germline, CDR1 SGHRS and CDR2 YFSETQ. J lost 10 bases, V lost 3 bases, and 6 bases had no gene match.

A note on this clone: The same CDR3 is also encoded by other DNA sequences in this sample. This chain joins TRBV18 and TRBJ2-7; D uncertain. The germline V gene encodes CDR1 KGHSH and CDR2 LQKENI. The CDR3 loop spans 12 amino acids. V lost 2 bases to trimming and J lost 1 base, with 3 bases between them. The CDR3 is CASSPSSYEQYF. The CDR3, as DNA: TGTGCCAGCTCACCATCATCCTACGAGCAGTACTTC.

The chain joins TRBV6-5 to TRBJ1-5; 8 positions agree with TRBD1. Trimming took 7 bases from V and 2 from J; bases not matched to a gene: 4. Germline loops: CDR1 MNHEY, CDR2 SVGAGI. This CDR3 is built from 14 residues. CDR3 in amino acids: CASTQGAGNQPQHF. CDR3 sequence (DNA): TGTGCCAGCACTCAGGGGGCCGGCAATCAGCCCCAGCATTTT.